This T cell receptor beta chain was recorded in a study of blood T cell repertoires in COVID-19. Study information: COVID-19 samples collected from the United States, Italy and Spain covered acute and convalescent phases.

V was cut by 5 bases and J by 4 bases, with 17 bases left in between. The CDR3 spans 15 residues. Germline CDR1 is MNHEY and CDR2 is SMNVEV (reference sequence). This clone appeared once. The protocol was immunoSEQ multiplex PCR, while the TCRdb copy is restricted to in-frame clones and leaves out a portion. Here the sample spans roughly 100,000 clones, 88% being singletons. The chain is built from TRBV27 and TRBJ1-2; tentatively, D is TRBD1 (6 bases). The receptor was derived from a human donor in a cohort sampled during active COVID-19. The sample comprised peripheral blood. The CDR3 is CASSPAPGTIYGYTF. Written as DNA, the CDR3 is TGTGCCAGCAGTCCTGCTCCCGGGACAATCTATGGCTACACCTTC.